The rows below give T cell receptor beta chains drawn from one sample of a study of cytomegalovirus exposure and HLA in healthy donors. Only in-frame clones appear in the TCRdb table, and some are missing; sequencing was by immunoSEQ multiplex PCR. The table has approximately 300,000 clones, roughly 80% seen once; the top ten hold roughly 0.3%. The sequenced sample consisted of PBMCs. These receptors were taken from a girl aged 2 to 10 in good health and CMV-seronegative. CDR3s include the opening cysteine and the closing phenylalanine or tryptophan. A D gene is named only where the DNA matches it firmly. Clone size is stated in some rows and not others, as once, few, many or a class when expanded.

j_gene,abundance,v_gene,d_gene,CDR3aa,CDR3nt
TRBJ2-2,once,TRBV6-5,NA,CASSYVGSTRGGELFF,TGTGCCAGCAGTTACGTGGGGAGTACCCGTGGGGGGGAGCTGTTTTTT
TRBJ2-1,NA,TRBV5-6,TRBD2,CASSWSAGGTRGNEQFF,TGTGCCAGCAGCTGGTCAGCGGGGGGGACCCGGGGCAATGAGCAGTTCTTC
TRBJ1-5,NA,TRBV15,NA,CATSSSSSNQPQHF,TGTGCCACCAGTTCTTCGTCTTCCAATCAGCCCCAGCATTTT
TRBJ1-4,NA,TRBV4-2,NA,CASSQPTGSANEKLFF,TGTGCCAGCAGCCAACCTACAGGGTCGGCTAATGAAAAACTGTTTTTT
TRBJ2-7,NA,TRBV5-6,NA,CASSLSPGGANEQYF,TGTGCCAGCAGCTTGTCCCCCGGAGGAGCGAACGAGCAGTACTTC
TRBJ2-3,NA,TRBV5-1,TRBD2,CASSLDAGVTDTQYF,TGCGCCAGCAGCTTGGACGCGGGGGTCACAGATACGCAGTATTTT
TRBJ1-2,NA,TRBV4-2,TRBD1,CASSQVPTGANYGYTF,TGTGCCAGCAGCCAAGTTCCGACAGGGGCAAACTATGGCTACACCTTC
TRBJ1-3,NA,TRBV30,NA,CAWSLNITAGAQKNTIYF,TGTGCCTGGAGTCTCAACATTACCGCAGGGGCGCAAAAAAACACCATATATTTT
TRBJ2-7,NA,TRBV7-9,NA,CASSFGLASYEQYF,TGTGCCAGCAGCTTTGGGCTGGCCTCCTACGAGCAGTACTTC
TRBJ1-1,NA,TRBV27,NA,CATKRGSLNTEAFF,TGTGCCACCAAGCGGGGATCACTGAACACTGAAGCTTTCTTT
TRBJ2-1,few,TRBV2,TRBD2,CASSERASGQQFF,TGTGCCAGCAGTGAAAGGGCTAGCGGCCAGCAGTTCTTC
TRBJ2-5,NA,TRBV6-1,TRBD1,CASSGQGGAQETQYF,TGTGCCAGCAGCGGACAGGGTGGGGCACAAGAGACCCAGTACTTC
TRBJ1-6,NA,TRBV27,TRBD1,CASSLWGQTYNSPLHF,TGTGCCAGCAGTTTATGGGGACAGACCTATAATTCACCCCTCCACTTT
TRBJ1-5,NA,TRBV19,NA,CASSLPPGQPQHF,TGTGCCAGTAGTTTACCCCCGGGGCAGCCCCAGCATTTT
TRBJ1-4,NA,TRBV4-2,NA,CASSQEAGPRIEKLFF,TGTGCCAGCAGCCAAGAAGCGGGCCCTAGGATTGAAAAACTGTTTTTT
TRBJ2-1,NA,TRBV7-9,NA,CASSFSGSYNEQFF,TGTGCCAGCAGCTTTAGCGGTTCCTACAATGAGCAGTTCTTC
TRBJ2-3,NA,TRBV10-1,TRBD1,CASSTAAGGDTQYF,TGCGCCAGCAGTACGGCGGCAGGGGGAGATACGCAGTATTTT
TRBJ1-5,NA,TRBV19,TRBD1,CASSIAGTGNNQPQHF,TGTGCCAGTAGTATAGCGGGGACAGGGAACAATCAGCCCCAGCATTTT
TRBJ2-2,NA,TRBV5-6,NA,CASSLPLDSLSNTGELFF,TGTGCCAGCAGCTTGCCCCTTGACTCGCTATCGAACACCGGGGAGCTGTTTTTT
TRBJ2-3,NA,TRBV7-9,TRBD2,CASGGGTDTQYF,TGTGCCTCCGGGGGGGGCACAGATACGCAGTATTTT
TRBJ1-2,NA,TRBV19,NA,CASYRQDYGYTF,TGTGCCAGCTACAGGCAAGACTATGGCTACACCTTC
TRBJ1-2,few,TRBV27,TRBD1,CASSKADRVDYGYTF,TGTGCCAGCAGTAAGGCCGACAGGGTGGACTATGGCTACACCTTC
TRBJ1-1,NA,TRBV7-6,NA,CASSLAGGEAFF,TGTGCCAGCAGCTTAGCGGGGGGAGAAGCTTTCTTT
TRBJ2-2,NA,TRBV18,TRBD2,CASSPDERGLPFSANTGELFF,TGTGCCAGCTCACCAGATGAGCGGGGGCTCCCATTCTCGGCGAACACCGGGGAGCTGTTTTTT
TRBJ2-7,NA,TRBV9,NA,CASSLQGSSSDEQYF,TGTGCCAGCAGCTTACAAGGTTCGTCGAGCGACGAGCAGTACTTC
TRBJ1-5,few,TRBV19,NA,CASSIGGTQPQHF,TGTGCCAGTAGTATCGGGGGAACTCAGCCCCAGCATTTT
TRBJ2-5,few,TRBV11-2,NA,CASGRGETQYF,TGTGCCAGCGGCCGGGGAGAGACCCAGTACTTC
TRBJ1-1,NA,TRBV12-5,NA,CASGLTPGAGLNTEAFF,TGTGCTAGTGGTTTGACACCAGGCGCAGGGTTGAACACTGAAGCTTTCTTT
TRBJ2-1,NA,TRBV9,NA,CASSVVSGEYNEQFF,TGTGCCAGCAGCGTAGTGTCAGGGGAGTACAATGAGCAGTTCTTC
TRBJ2-5,NA,TRBV30,NA,CAWKLGVGGPETQYF,TGTGCCTGGAAGTTAGGCGTTGGAGGGCCGGAGACCCAGTACTTC
TRBJ1-1,NA,TRBV5-4,NA,CASGGMGGTEAFF,TGTGCCAGCGGAGGGATGGGGGGGACTGAAGCTTTCTTT
TRBJ2-7,NA,TRBV19,NA,CASSVDTSYEQYF,TGTGCCAGTAGTGTGGACACCTCATACGAGCAGTACTTC
TRBJ2-6,NA,TRBV18,NA,CASWGPGQGSGANVLTF,TGTGCCAGTTGGGGTCCGGGACAAGGCTCTGGGGCCAACGTCCTGACTTTC
TRBJ2-7,NA,TRBV7-8,TRBD1,CASSLRSAGGVYEQYF,TGTGCCAGCAGCTTAAGGTCGGCAGGGGGAGTGTACGAGCAGTACTTC
TRBJ2-2,NA,TRBV9,NA,CASSTRSGVGGELFF,TGTGCCAGCAGCACTAGATCGGGGGTCGGCGGGGAGCTGTTTTTT
TRBJ1-1,once,TRBV6-5,NA,CATSRPNTEAFF,TGTGCCACAAGCAGGCCGAACACTGAAGCTTTCTTT
TRBJ2-1,once,TRBV5-5,TRBD2,CASSLVPLSGGRQGLFF,TGTGCCAGCAGCTTGGTTCCCCTATCGGGAGGTCGCCAAGGGCTGTTCTTC
TRBJ2-3,NA,TRBV4-1,TRBD2,CASSLPRLAGGPSTDTQYF,TGCGCCAGCAGCCTACCACGACTAGCGGGGGGGCCGAGCACAGATACGCAGTATTTT
TRBJ2-3,NA,TRBV30,NA,CAGKITGNFYDTQYF,TGTGCCGGAAAGATAACAGGGAATTTTTACGATACGCAGTATTTT
TRBJ2-3,NA,TRBV5-1,TRBD2,CASSLAGGSLGSDTQYF,TGCGCCAGCAGCTTGGCCGGGGGGAGCCTTGGTTCGGATACGCAGTATTTT
TRBJ1-5,few,TRBV7-8,NA,CASSLGWTGNQPQHF,TGTGCCAGCAGCTTAGGCTGGACTGGGAATCAGCCCCAGCATTTT
TRBJ1-5,NA,TRBV6-5,NA,CASGSVNSPQHF,TGTGCCAGCGGCTCCGTTAATAGCCCCCAGCATTTT
TRBJ1-1,NA,TRBV5-1,NA,CASSLVLGGGTEAFF,TGCGCCAGCAGCTTGGTTTTAGGCGGGGGCACTGAAGCTTTCTTT
TRBJ1-3,once,TRBV5-6,NA,CASSPDGTSSGNTIYF,TGTGCCAGCAGCCCGGACGGTACTAGCTCTGGAAACACCATATATTTT
TRBJ2-7,NA,TRBV5-1,NA,CASAGGSSYEQYF,TGCGCCAGCGCAGGGGGGAGCTCCTACGAGCAGTACTTC
TRBJ2-5,NA,TRBV10-2,TRBD2,CASSGGRSGETQYF,TGCGCCAGCAGTGGCGGGAGGTCGGGAGAGACCCAGTACTTC
TRBJ2-7,once,TRBV27,TRBD2,CASSRLGGGSYEQYF,TGTGCCAGCAGCCGGCTGGGGGGGGGCTCCTACGAGCAGTACTTC
TRBJ1-5,NA,TRBV2,TRBD1,CASSEALQGAQHF,TGTGCCAGCAGTGAAGCGCTTCAGGGGGCCCAGCATTTT
TRBJ2-7,NA,TRBV7-2,NA,CASSLGGGVGYEQYF,TGTGCCAGCAGCTTAGGTGGCGGGGTAGGCTACGAGCAGTACTTC
TRBJ1-2,NA,TRBV27,TRBD1,CASSLTGGYGYTF,TGTGCCAGCAGTTTGACAGGGGGCTATGGCTACACCTTC
TRBJ1-1,NA,TRBV27,NA,CASSLLANTEAFF,TGTGCCAGCAGTTTATTAGCGAACACTGAAGCTTTCTTT
TRBJ1-4,NA,TRBV30,TRBD1,CAWSGTGGNEKLFF,TGTGCCTGGAGCGGGACAGGGGGAAATGAAAAACTGTTTTTT
TRBJ1-3,NA,TRBV6-1,NA,CASSLRSFSGNTIYF,TGTGCCAGCTCCCTACGGAGCTTCTCTGGAAACACCATATATTTT
TRBJ1-1,NA,TRBV5-5,NA,CASSLARTLNTEAFF,TGTGCCAGCAGCTTGGCTCGGACATTGAACACTGAAGCTTTCTTT
TRBJ2-5,NA,TRBV2,NA,CASTERAGITYQETQYF,TGTGCCAGCACTGAAAGGGCAGGGATCACTTACCAAGAGACCCAGTACTTC
TRBJ2-3,NA,TRBV19,TRBD1,CASSMTGTGGRSTQYF,TGTGCCAGTAGTATGACGGGGACAGGGGGTAGGAGTACGCAGTATTTT
TRBJ2-3,NA,TRBV7-9,NA,CSSSPEDTQYF,TGTTCCAGCAGCCCGGAGGATACGCAGTATTTT